The rows below give T cell receptor beta chains drawn from one sample of a study of T cells after posttransplantation cyclophosphamide. Some clones are missing from TCRdb's copy, which holds only in-frame ones; the method was immunoSEQ multiplex PCR. The sample lists roughly 19,000 clones, about nine tenths occurring once. Material: PBMCs, obtained after allogeneic stem cell transplant with posttransplant cyclophosphamide. Receptors were obtained from a female patient in her thirties or forties who received an allogeneic stem cell transplant from a related donor, was CMV-positive, and had no GVHD. Some T cells may arise from the graft donor. The CDR3 runs from the conserved cysteine through the conserved F or W. A D gene is named only where the DNA matches it firmly. Size is omitted from some rows. Given values are once, few, many or a class for expanded clones.

clone_size: .; d_call: TRBD2; j_call: TRBJ2-7; cdr3_length: 14; v_call: TRBV7-3; cdr3_aa: CASSLTGGSDEQYF; cdr3_nt: TGTGCCAGCAGCTTAACGGGGGGGTCGGACGAGCAGTACTTC
clone_size: .; d_call: TRBD2; j_call: TRBJ2-3; cdr3_length: 16; v_call: TRBV9; cdr3_aa: CASSAGLAGGVDTQYF; cdr3_nt: TGTGCCAGCAGCGCGGGACTAGCGGGAGGGGTTGATACGCAGTATTTT
clone_size: .; d_call: TRBD2; j_call: TRBJ2-5; cdr3_length: 18; v_call: TRBV11-2; cdr3_aa: CASSWWTSGRADDETQYF; cdr3_nt: TGTGCCAGCAGCTGGTGGACTAGCGGGAGGGCCGATGATGAGACCCAGTACTTC
clone_size: .; d_call: .; j_call: TRBJ1-2; cdr3_length: 14; v_call: TRBV7-9; cdr3_aa: CASSLNRDTYGYTF; cdr3_nt: TGTGCCAGCAGCCTGAACAGGGATACCTATGGCTACACCTTC
clone_size: once; d_call: .; j_call: TRBJ2-2; cdr3_length: 15; v_call: TRBV5-8; cdr3_aa: CASSSFFRNTGELFF; cdr3_nt: TGTGCCAGCAGCTCCTTCTTCAGGAACACCGGGGAGCTGTTTTTT
clone_size: .; d_call: TRBD2; j_call: TRBJ2-3; cdr3_length: 15; v_call: TRBV10-1; cdr3_aa: CASSARRGSSDTQYF; cdr3_nt: TGCGCCAGCAGCGCGAGGCGGGGGAGCTCCGATACGCAGTATTTT
clone_size: .; d_call: TRBD1; j_call: TRBJ2-5; cdr3_length: 19; v_call: TRBV4-3; cdr3_aa: CASSQESGQAFSVQETQYF; cdr3_nt: TGCGCCAGCAGCCAAGAATCAGGACAGGCCTTTTCGGTACAAGAGACCCAGTACTTC
clone_size: .; d_call: .; j_call: TRBJ1-1; cdr3_length: 14; v_call: TRBV6-5; cdr3_aa: CASSYGGVNTEAFF; cdr3_nt: TGTGCCAGCAGTTACGGGGGGGTGAACACTGAAGCTTTCTTT
clone_size: .; d_call: .; j_call: TRBJ2-3; cdr3_length: 13; v_call: TRBV4-1; cdr3_aa: CASSQRDFDTQYF; cdr3_nt: TGCGCCAGCAGCCAAAGGGACTTCGATACGCAGTATTTT
clone_size: few; d_call: .; j_call: TRBJ2-7; cdr3_length: 14; v_call: TRBV30; cdr3_aa: CAWSASPSSYEQYF; cdr3_nt: TGTGCCTGGAGCGCTAGCCCTAGCTCCTACGAGCAGTACTTC
clone_size: .; d_call: TRBD2; j_call: TRBJ2-7; cdr3_length: 14; v_call: TRBV5-1; cdr3_aa: CASSLGGGSYEQYF; cdr3_nt: TGCGCCAGCAGCTTGGGAGGCGGGAGCTACGAGCAGTACTTC
clone_size: few; d_call: .; j_call: TRBJ1-1; cdr3_length: 12; v_call: TRBV28; cdr3_aa: CASRTRWDEAFF; cdr3_nt: TGTGCCTCCCGGACAAGGTGGGATGAAGCTTTCTTT
clone_size: .; d_call: .; j_call: TRBJ2-5; cdr3_length: 12; v_call: TRBV30; cdr3_aa: CAWMSSRETQYF; cdr3_nt: TGTGCCTGGATGTCGAGCCGCGAGACCCAGTACTTC
clone_size: once; d_call: TRBD1; j_call: TRBJ1-1; cdr3_length: 16; v_call: TRBV12-5; cdr3_aa: CASGFTGDLLNTEAFF; cdr3_nt: TGTGCTAGTGGTTTTACAGGGGATTTATTGAACACTGAAGCTTTCTTT
clone_size: .; d_call: TRBD2; j_call: TRBJ2-3; cdr3_length: 15; v_call: TRBV7-2; cdr3_aa: CASSLRLAGGDTQYF; cdr3_nt: TGTGCCAGCAGCTTGAGACTAGCGGGAGGAGATACGCAGTATTTT
clone_size: once; d_call: TRBD2; j_call: TRBJ2-3; cdr3_length: 14; v_call: TRBV10-2; cdr3_aa: CASSPQLAGNTQYF; cdr3_nt: TGCGCCAGCAGTCCCCAATTAGCGGGTAATACGCAGTATTTT
clone_size: .; d_call: .; j_call: TRBJ2-2; cdr3_length: 14; v_call: TRBV7-9; cdr3_aa: CASSKPSQGGELFF; cdr3_nt: TGTGCCAGCAGCAAGCCCTCCCAGGGCGGGGAGCTGTTTTTT
clone_size: .; d_call: .; j_call: TRBJ2-3; cdr3_length: 14; v_call: TRBV4-1; cdr3_aa: CASSPSVSSYTQYF; cdr3_nt: TGCGCCAGCAGCCCAAGCGTCAGTTCATATACGCAGTATTTT
clone_size: .; d_call: .; j_call: TRBJ1-5; cdr3_length: 14; v_call: TRBV5-1; cdr3_aa: CASSLAPGEQPQHF; cdr3_nt: TGCGCCAGCAGCTTGGCCCCGGGGGAACAGCCCCAGCATTTT
clone_size: .; d_call: .; j_call: TRBJ1-2; cdr3_length: 12; v_call: TRBV19; cdr3_aa: CASSGTGYGYTF; cdr3_nt: TGTGCCAGTAGCGGAACAGGGTATGGCTACACCTTC
clone_size: .; d_call: TRBD1; j_call: TRBJ1-1; cdr3_length: 13; v_call: TRBV27; cdr3_aa: CASSPTLQGTAFF; cdr3_nt: TGTGCCAGCAGTCCTACCCTACAGGGGACGGCTTTCTTT
clone_size: .; d_call: .; j_call: TRBJ2-7; cdr3_length: 14; v_call: TRBV7-9; cdr3_aa: CASSTRVDYYEQYF; cdr3_nt: TGTGCCAGCAGCACCAGGGTAGATTACTACGAGCAGTACTTC
clone_size: .; d_call: .; j_call: TRBJ2-7; cdr3_length: 12; v_call: TRBV5-1; cdr3_aa: CASSLSSYEQYF; cdr3_nt: TGCGCCAGCAGCCTTAGCTCCTACGAGCAGTACTTC
clone_size: .; d_call: .; j_call: TRBJ2-1; cdr3_length: 20; v_call: TRBV13; cdr3_aa: CASSLRYLLASGSSYNEQFF; cdr3_nt: TGTGCCAGCAGCTTACGCTACCTGCTGGCGAGCGGTAGCTCCTACAATGAGCAGTTCTTC
clone_size: .; d_call: TRBD1; j_call: TRBJ1-5; cdr3_length: 18; v_call: TRBV5-1; cdr3_aa: CAREDTGGHSFPGQPQHF; cdr3_nt: TGCGCCAGAGAAGATACAGGGGGCCACTCCTTCCCAGGTCAGCCCCAGCATTTT
clone_size: .; d_call: .; j_call: TRBJ1-5; cdr3_length: 11; v_call: TRBV28; cdr3_aa: CASSFSQPQHF; cdr3_nt: TGTGCCAGCAGTTTTAGTCAGCCCCAGCATTTT
clone_size: .; d_call: TRBD2; j_call: TRBJ2-1; cdr3_length: 15; v_call: TRBV6-4; cdr3_aa: CASSRTSGRLDEQFF; cdr3_nt: TGTGCCAGCAGCCGGACTAGCGGGAGGCTCGATGAGCAGTTCTTC
clone_size: .; d_call: .; j_call: TRBJ1-4; cdr3_length: 14; v_call: TRBV5-1; cdr3_aa: CASSSGETNEKLFF; cdr3_nt: TGCGCCAGCAGCTCGGGGGAAACTAATGAAAAACTGTTTTTT
clone_size: .; d_call: .; j_call: TRBJ1-2; cdr3_length: 14; v_call: TRBV19; cdr3_aa: CASSIDGQYYGYTF; cdr3_nt: TGTGCCAGTAGTATAGACGGACAGTATTATGGCTACACCTTC
clone_size: once; d_call: .; j_call: TRBJ1-1; cdr3_length: 14; v_call: TRBV7-2; cdr3_aa: CASSQGQVNTEAFF; cdr3_nt: TGTGCCAGCAGCCAGGGACAAGTGAACACTGAAGCTTTCTTT
clone_size: .; d_call: TRBD1; j_call: TRBJ2-1; cdr3_length: 15; v_call: TRBV4-2; cdr3_aa: CASSPRTGSYNEQFF; cdr3_nt: TGTGCCAGCAGCCCTCGGACAGGCTCCTACAATGAGCAGTTCTTC
clone_size: .; d_call: TRBD2; j_call: TRBJ2-1; cdr3_length: 18; v_call: TRBV7-3; cdr3_aa: CASSLRAGLPTSYNEQFF; cdr3_nt: TGTGCCAGCAGCTTAAGAGCGGGACTACCTACATCCTACAATGAGCAGTTCTTC
clone_size: .; d_call: TRBD1; j_call: TRBJ1-1; cdr3_length: 17; v_call: TRBV5-1; cdr3_aa: CASSSYRGPGMDTEAFF; cdr3_nt: TGCGCCAGCAGCTCCTACAGGGGGCCGGGCATGGACACTGAAGCTTTCTTT
clone_size: once; d_call: .; j_call: TRBJ1-1; cdr3_length: 14; v_call: TRBV4-3; cdr3_aa: CASSQDFLGPEAFF; cdr3_nt: TGCGCCAGCAGCCAAGATTTTCTTGGGCCTGAAGCTTTCTTT
clone_size: .; d_call: .; j_call: TRBJ1-3; cdr3_length: 15; v_call: TRBV9; cdr3_aa: CASSPHRSSGNTIYF; cdr3_nt: TGTGCCAGCAGCCCCCACAGGAGCTCTGGAAACACCATATATTTT
clone_size: .; d_call: TRBD1; j_call: TRBJ1-5; cdr3_length: 15; v_call: TRBV29-1; cdr3_aa: CSVRTGGVGNQPQHF; cdr3_nt: TGCAGCGTGCGGACAGGGGGCGTTGGCAATCAGCCCCAGCATTTT
clone_size: .; d_call: TRBD2; j_call: TRBJ2-3; cdr3_length: 21; v_call: TRBV9; cdr3_aa: CASSVARDRSGTSGPPDTQYF; cdr3_nt: TGTGCCAGCAGCGTAGCTCGGGACAGATCCGGGACTAGCGGGCCTCCAGATACGCAGTATTTT
clone_size: .; d_call: .; j_call: TRBJ1-5; cdr3_length: 13; v_call: TRBV5-5; cdr3_aa: CASSTRQDQPQHF; cdr3_nt: TGTGCCAGCAGCACGCGACAAGACCAGCCCCAGCATTTT
clone_size: .; d_call: TRBD2; j_call: TRBJ2-3; cdr3_length: 14; v_call: TRBV2; cdr3_aa: CASSRLANTDTQYF; cdr3_nt: TGTGCCAGCAGCAGACTAGCGAACACAGATACGCAGTATTTT
clone_size: .; d_call: .; j_call: TRBJ2-3; cdr3_length: 15; v_call: TRBV9; cdr3_aa: CASSVDVGSPDTQYF; cdr3_nt: TGTGCCAGCAGCGTAGATGTTGGGAGTCCGGATACGCAGTATTTT
clone_size: .; d_call: .; j_call: TRBJ2-1; cdr3_length: 17; v_call: TRBV7-3; cdr3_aa: CASSLMAASSSYNEQFF; cdr3_nt: TGTGCCAGCAGCTTAATGGCGGCGTCCAGCTCCTACAATGAGCAGTTCTTC
clone_size: .; d_call: TRBD2; j_call: TRBJ2-1; cdr3_length: 16; v_call: TRBV6-1; cdr3_aa: CASSGEGLAGYNEQFF; cdr3_nt: TGTGCCAGCAGTGGTGAGGGACTAGCGGGATACAATGAGCAGTTCTTC
clone_size: .; d_call: .; j_call: TRBJ2-1; cdr3_length: 16; v_call: TRBV9; cdr3_aa: CASSVADRSSYNEQFF; cdr3_nt: TGTGCCAGCAGCGTAGCCGACAGGAGCTCCTACAATGAGCAGTTCTTC
clone_size: .; d_call: .; j_call: TRBJ2-7; cdr3_length: 15; v_call: TRBV27; cdr3_aa: CASRRPLAGVYEQYF; cdr3_nt: TGTGCCAGCAGACGTCCCCTGGCGGGCGTCTACGAGCAGTACTTC
clone_size: .; d_call: .; j_call: TRBJ2-6; cdr3_length: 14; v_call: TRBV19; cdr3_aa: CASTTRAGANVLTF; cdr3_nt: TGTGCCAGTACAACCCGCGCGGGGGCCAACGTCCTGACTTTC
clone_size: once; d_call: .; j_call: TRBJ2-3; cdr3_length: 17; v_call: TRBV19; cdr3_aa: CASSITGGTGIQDTQYF; cdr3_nt: TGTGCCAGTAGTATCACCGGGGGGACAGGAATCCAAGATACGCAGTATTTT
clone_size: .; d_call: TRBD1; j_call: TRBJ2-3; cdr3_length: 14; v_call: TRBV5-1; cdr3_aa: CASSIGQETDTQYF; cdr3_nt: TGCGCCAGCAGCATAGGACAGGAGACAGATACGCAGTATTTT
clone_size: few; d_call: TRBD2; j_call: TRBJ2-1; cdr3_length: 15; v_call: TRBV28; cdr3_aa: CASTIYAGGRREQFF; cdr3_nt: TGTGCCAGCACAATTTATGCGGGAGGTCGTAGAGAGCAGTTCTTC
clone_size: few; d_call: TRBD1; j_call: TRBJ2-7; cdr3_length: 16; v_call: TRBV19; cdr3_aa: CASSTGQGVRSYEQYF; cdr3_nt: TGTGCCAGTAGTACCGGACAGGGGGTAAGGTCCTACGAGCAGTACTTC
clone_size: .; d_call: TRBD2; j_call: TRBJ2-7; cdr3_length: 16; v_call: TRBV28; cdr3_aa: CACHGLAEGISYEQYF; cdr3_nt: TGTGCCTGCCATGGACTAGCGGAAGGAATCTCCTACGAGCAGTACTTC
clone_size: .; d_call: .; j_call: TRBJ1-1; cdr3_length: 12; v_call: TRBV4-1; cdr3_aa: CASSNRNTEAFF; cdr3_nt: TGCGCCAGCAGCAACAGGAACACTGAAGCTTTCTTT
clone_size: .; d_call: .; j_call: TRBJ2-2; cdr3_length: 14; v_call: TRBV4-2; cdr3_aa: CAGSFYGGTGELFF; cdr3_nt: TGTGCCGGGTCGTTCTACGGGGGCACCGGGGAGCTGTTTTTT
clone_size: .; d_call: TRBD2; j_call: TRBJ2-5; cdr3_length: 15; v_call: TRBV7-2; cdr3_aa: CASSSLAGGYGTQYF; cdr3_nt: TGTGCCAGCAGCAGCTTAGCGGGAGGATACGGGACCCAGTACTTC